The 29 T cell receptor beta chains below come from one sample, sequenced in a study of CD8+ T cells in alopecia areata. Following extraction, RNA underwent reverse transcription to cDNA, which served as the sequencing template. Repertoires were generated with immunoSEQ multiplex PCR, while TCRdb's copy carries only in-frame clones and drops some. Of about 180,000 clones listed, roughly 66% were seen once; the top ten hold around 10%. This material consisted of CD8+ T cells sorted from blood, taken at week 0. These receptors came from a human donor with alopecia areata.

The chain employs TRBV4-2 and TRBJ2-7, with D unresolved. V was pared by 0 bases and J by 0 bases, with 18 bases between. Germline CDR1 reads LGHNA; CDR2 reads YNFKEQ. The CDR3 loop spans 18 amino acids. CDR3 region: CASSQDINLGLGSYEQYF. DNA of the CDR3: TGTGCCAGCAGCCAAGATATAAACCTGGGATTGGGCTCCTACGAGCAGTACTTC.

V and J are TRBV6-6 and TRBJ2-2; D gene unclear. The germline gives CDR1 MNHNY, CDR2 SVGAGI (reference sequence). V was cut by 5 bases and J by 2 bases, with 9 bases left in between. The CDR3 spans 14 residues. The CDR3 loop is CASSPSGNTGELFF. CDR3 sequence (DNA): TGTGCCAGCAGTCCTTCAGGAAACACCGGGGAGCTGTTTTTT.

The chain uses TRBV4-1 and TRBJ1-5; D is unclear. The CDR3 runs 15 residues. The V end was cut by 5 bases, the J end by 5 bases, with 16 bases between. Germline V gene lookup returns CDR1 MGHRA and CDR2 YSYEKL. The chain's CDR3 is CASSTSVPGDQPQHF. DNA of the CDR3: TGCGCCAGCAGCACGTCGGTGCCGGGAGATCAGCCCCAGCATTTT.

As for this clone: Other nucleotide sequences in the sample specify the same CDR3. This chain uses TRBV29-1 with TRBJ2-7; 9 bases are shared with TRBD1. The V segment lost 6 bases and the J segment 6 bases; nucleotides outside the gene matches: 3. Germline CDR1 is SQVTM and CDR2 is ANQGSEA. The CDR3 is 11 amino acids. DNA of the CDR3: TGCAGCGTGGACAGGGGAGGCGAGCAGTACTTC. As protein: CSVDRGGEQYF.

The rearrangement joins TRBV11-3 to TRBJ2-3; TRBD1 aligns across 10 bases. With 4 bases clipped from V and 4 bases from J, the junction kept 2 bases outside the gene matches. There are 14 residues in the CDR3. The germline gives CDR1 SGHNT, CDR2 YENEEA. CDR3 bases: TGTGCCAGCAGCTGGGACAGGGGCGCAGATACGCAGTATTTT. As protein: CASSWDRGADTQYF. Full variable domain (remainder filled in from reference TRBV11-3 and TRBJ2-3): EAGVVQSPRYKIIEKKQPVAFWCNPISGHNTLYWYLQNLGQGPELLIRYENEEAVDDSQLPKDRFSAERLKGVDSTLKIQPAELGDSAVYLCASSWDRGADTQYFGPGTRLTVL.

V usage is TRBV30 and J usage is TRBJ1-1; 7 bases are a match to TRBD1. V dropped 6 bases and J dropped 1; count of bases not matched to a gene: 2. Germline lookup yields CDR1 GTSNPN and CDR2 SVGIG (reference sequence). This CDR3 is built from 12 residues. The CDR3 nucleotides read TGTGCCTGTAACAGGGGGAACACTGAAGCTTTCTTT. Its translation is CACNRGNTEAFF.

This clone was observed a handful of times. The chain employs TRBV6-1 and TRBJ1-1; D remains unclear. Germline V lookup: CDR1 MNHNS, CDR2 SASEGT. Trimming shortened V by 8 bases and J by 7 bases, and 11 bases separated the two germline ends. The CDR3 runs to 11 residues. This CDR3 is CASLDGVEAFF. The CDR3 DNA reads as TGTGCCAGCCTAGACGGAGTTGAAGCTTTCTTT.

This rearrangement joins TRBV6-6 to TRBJ1-2, with 11 bases identical to TRBD1. This CDR3 is 11 amino acids long. Germline lookup yields CDR1 MNHNY and CDR2 SVGAGI (reference sequence). V lost 7 bases and J lost 14; bases outside the gene matches: 6. The DNA of the CDR3 is TGTGCCAGCACCAAGGACAGGGGGCTAACCTTC. Translated: CASTKDRGLTF.

The rearrangement links TRBV25-1 to TRBJ2-2; D may match TRBD1 or TRBD2 (5 bases each). Looked up from germline, CDR1 is MGHDK and CDR2 is SYGVNS. Trimming removed 3 bases from V and 2 bases from J, with 7 bases in between. The CDR3 has 14 amino acids. CDR3 DNA: TGTGCCAGCAGTGAGGGACCAAACACCGGGGAGCTGTTTTTT. Translated, it gives CASSEGPNTGELFF.

V gene TRBV6-6 combines with J gene TRBJ2-1; no clear D. This CDR3 spans 15 amino acids. Germline CDR1 and CDR2: MNHNY and SVGAGI (reference sequence). Trimming removed 3 bases at V and 8 bases at J, with 17 bases between. The CDR3 protein is CASSYSLGVGDEQFF. The CDR3 DNA sequence: TGTGCCAGCAGTTATTCCCTTGGGGTTGGCGATGAGCAGTTCTTC.

This chain joins TRBV30 and TRBJ1-2; TRBD1 is a possible D gene (5 bases). There are 13 residues in the CDR3. CDR1 is GTSNPN, CDR2 SVGIG, per germline (reference sequence). Trimming removed 7 bases from V and 4 bases from J, with 16 bases in between. CDR3 sequence reads: CASRDGQSYGYTF. In DNA form, the CDR3 reads TGTGCCTCGAGGGACGGTCAATCCTATGGCTACACCTTC.

The chain has TRBV15 and TRBJ2-5; D possibly corresponds to TRBD2 (6 bases). The germline V gene has CDR1 LNHNV and CDR2 YYDKDF (reference sequence). The CDR3 is made up of 15 amino acids. The V and J ends lost 1 base and 2 bases respectively, with 11 bases between them. CDR3 amino acids: CATSRAGTDQETQYF. In DNA form, the CDR3 reads TGTGCCACCAGCAGAGCCGGGACTGATCAAGAGACCCAGTACTTC.

The chain joins TRBV7-9 to TRBJ2-7; TRBD1 agrees at 7 bases. The germline gives CDR1 SEHNR, CDR2 FQNEAQ (reference sequence). The V gene end was trimmed by 4 bases and the J gene end by 5 bases; junction bases not matched to a gene: 8. The CDR3 extends over 14 amino acids. This chain's CDR3 is CASSSPGQSNEQYF. Here the CDR3 DNA reads TGTGCCAGCAGCTCTCCGGGACAGTCGAACGAGCAGTACTTC.

The chain employs TRBV6-5 and TRBJ1-2; the match to TRBD1 covers 7 bases. The CDR3 sequence is 14 residues long. Germline assignment: CDR1 MNHEY and CDR2 SVGAGI. The V segment lost 8 bases and the J segment 6 bases; nucleotides outside the gene matches: 12. The CDR3, as DNA: TGTGCCAGCCAAGACAGGGCCTCTGGGGATGGCTACACCTTC. Encoded protein: CASQDRASGDGYTF.

Turning to this clone: The sample holds other DNA sequences that translate to the same CDR3. V and J are TRBV29-1 and TRBJ2-2, with D hard to call. This CDR3 spans 12 amino acids. Trimming left V 4 bases short and J 5 bases short, with 8 bases between. Germline assignment: CDR1 SQVTM and CDR2 ANQGSEA. This chain's CDR3 is CSVVGGTGELFF. CDR3 DNA: TGCAGCGTTGTGGGTGGTACCGGGGAGCTGTTTTTT.

DNA for the CDR3: TGTGCCAGCAGCGTAGAACAGGGCGGTAACTATGGCTACACCTTC. Amino acids: CASSVEQGGNYGYTF. This rearrangement joins TRBV9 to TRBJ1-2; D may be TRBD1 (6 bases). V lost 0 bases to trimming and J lost 1 base, with 10 bases between them. The CDR3 covers 15 residues. Germline V gene lookup returns CDR1 SGDLS and CDR2 YYNGEE.

This sequence joins TRBV5-1 and TRBJ1-4; D is ambiguous. V was shortened by 0 bases and J by 0 bases, with 6 bases between the two germline ends. The CDR3 runs 15 residues. Germline V lookup: CDR1 SGHRS, CDR2 YFSETQ. Here the CDR3 reads CASSLESATNEKLFF. Written as DNA, the CDR3 is TGCGCCAGCAGCTTGGAGTCTGCAACTAATGAAAAACTGTTTTTT. The full variable domain, its missing parts supplied by reference TRBV5-1 and TRBJ1-4, is KAGVTQTPRYLIKTRGQQVTLSCSPISGHRSVSWYQQTPGQGLQFLFEYFSETQRNKGNFPGRFSGRQFSNSRSEMNVSTLELGDSALYLCASSLESATNEKLFFGSGTQLSVL.

This clone was seen only once. The CDR3 nucleotides read TGTGCCAGCCAAACAGGGCCCAATTCACCCCTCCACTTT. Protein sequence: CASQTGPNSPLHF. The chain employs TRBV6-5 and TRBJ1-6; TRBD1 might be the D (6 bases). V was shortened by 8 bases and J by 7 bases, with 12 bases between the two germline ends. CDR3 length: 13 amino acids. Looked up from germline, CDR1 is MNHEY and CDR2 is SVGAGI.

The chain employs TRBV7-9 and TRBJ2-5, with 11 bases fitting TRBD2. With 7 bases clipped from V and 4 bases from J, the junction kept 8 bases outside the gene matches. Germline-derived CDR1 and CDR2 are SEHNR and FQNEAQ (reference sequence). The CDR3 contains 15 residues. This CDR3 reads CASTGGLAEGETQYF. The CDR3 DNA is TGTGCCAGCACCGGGGGACTAGCGGAGGGAGAGACCCAGTACTTC.

This clone came up once. V and J are TRBV5-1 and TRBJ2-7, with 9 bases aligning to TRBD1. J gave up 5 bases and V 0 bases, and 6 bases lay outside the gene matches. Germline V lookup: CDR1 SGHRS, CDR2 YFSETQ. The CDR3 covers 15 residues. The CDR3 bases are TGCGCCAGCAGCTTGGAGGGGACAGGGTTCGACGAGCAGTACTTC. Translation gives CASSLEGTGFDEQYF.

This rearrangement joins TRBV19 to TRBJ1-5; D is unresolved. CDR3 length: 16 residues. The V end was cut by 1 base, the J end by 2 bases, with 12 bases between. Germline V CDR1 and CDR2: LNHDA, SQIVND (reference sequence). The CDR3 DNA is TGTGCCAGTAGTATAGTTTTGGTAACGGGCAATCAGCCCCAGCATTTT. It encodes CASSIVLVTGNQPQHF.

The chain recombines TRBV15 with TRBJ2-5, with TRBD2 identical over 9 bases. With 1 base clipped from V and 5 bases from J, the junction kept 17 bases outside the gene matches. The CDR3 sequence is 19 residues long. CDR1 LNHNV and CDR2 YYDKDF come from the germline V gene (reference sequence). The CDR3 here is CATSRVALAGSPDWETQYF. The CDR3 DNA follows: TGTGCCACCAGCAGAGTTGCCCTAGCGGGGTCACCTGACTGGGAGACCCAGTACTTC.

The CDR3 loop is CASSLIKGDYEQYF. In DNA form, the CDR3 reads TGTGCCAGCAGCTTAATTAAGGGAGACTACGAGCAGTACTTC. The chain employs TRBV13 and TRBJ2-7; TRBD2 might be the D (5 bases). CDR1 and CDR2 from the germline V gene are PRHDT and FYEKMQ (reference sequence). Trimming took 2 bases from V and 3 from J, leaving 11 bases between them. This CDR3 spans 14 amino acids.

This clone appeared a few times. J is TRBJ2-3 and V is TRBV7-2, with 13 bases fitting TRBD2. Germline CDR1 and CDR2: SGHTA and FQGNSA. The V and J ends lost 5 bases and 2 bases, in that order; junction bases with no gene match: 10. CDR3 length: 18 residues. CDR3 in DNA: TGTGCCAGCAGCCCCCTCCCGACTAGCGGGGGGACCACAGATACGCAGTATTTT. This encodes CASSPLPTSGGTTDTQYF.

This clone was seen a few times. The chain joins TRBV29-1 to TRBJ2-1; D is perhaps TRBD2 (6 bases). Trimming left V 3 bases short and J 5 bases short, with 11 bases between. Germline CDR1 and CDR2: SQVTM and ANQGSEA. This CDR3 contains 13 residues. The DNA of the CDR3 is TGCAGCGTTGACGTACTAGCCGACAATGAGCAGTTCTTC. It translates to CSVDVLADNEQFF.

This clone was observed a single time. The chain has TRBV30 and TRBJ1-2; D unresolved. This CDR3 region has 12 residues. V was clipped by 3 bases and J by 3 bases, with 8 bases between them. Germline assignment: CDR1 GTSNPN and CDR2 SVGIG (reference sequence). CDR3 nucleotide sequence: TGTGCCTGGAGCTTGCTCGACTATGGCTACACCTTC. The encoded protein is CAWSLLDYGYTF.

The gene calls are TRBV13 and TRBJ2-5; possible D gene TRBD1, 5 bases. The CDR3 covers 15 residues. Germline V gene data show CDR1 as PRHDT and CDR2 as FYEKMQ (reference sequence). The V gene lost 2 bases and the J gene lost 3 bases, with 13 bases spanning the gap. For the CDR3, the DNA is TGTGCCAGCAGCTTACCCAGCGAAGGGGAAGAGACCCAGTACTTC. Its protein product is CASSLPSEGEETQYF.

V is TRBV25-1 and J is TRBJ1-5; D is possibly TRBD1 (5 bases). CDR3 size: 13 residues. Looked up from germline, CDR1 is MGHDK and CDR2 is SYGVNS. V gave up 5 bases and J gave up 6 bases, with 11 bases separating them. The CDR3: CASSKGDGQPQHF. The CDR3 DNA reads as TGTGCCAGCAGTAAAGGGGACGGTCAGCCCCAGCATTTT.

The V call is TRBV5-6, the J call TRBJ2-3, with no clear D. Germline values: CDR1 SGHDT, CDR2 YYEEEE. Trimming cost V 0 bases and J 0 bases, with 8 bases left between them. CDR3 size: 15 residues. The CDR3 nucleotides read TGTGCCAGCAGCTTGGCCAGTTCTAGCACAGATACGCAGTATTTT. As protein: CASSLASSSTDTQYF.